This T cell receptor (beta chain) emerged from a study of OX40 agonist ivuxolimab in advanced cancers. Study information: The mean age was roughly 60 years, ranging from about 20 to 90, with more than 70% of participants male.

Germline V CDR1 and CDR2: SGDLS, YYNGEE. V was shortened by 4 bases and J by 3 bases, with 19 bases between the two germline ends. This CDR3 is 17 amino acids long. Comments on this clone: Its target is unknown.

TCRdb's table, derived via immunoSEQ multiplex PCR, lists solely in-frame clones and lacks some. The table shows about 36,000 clones, with roughly three quarters occurring only once. Broader study findings: Among T cells, CD8+ cells averaged more expanded clones than CD4+ cells. The study observed clonal expansion of CD4+ and CD8+ blood T cells by week 6 at 0.1 to 3.0 mg/kg.

This clonotype was obtained from an adult with an advanced solid tumor such as melanoma, head and neck, liver or kidney cancer. The V call is TRBV9, the J call TRBJ2-2, with a tentative D call TRBD2 (5 bases). The specimen comprised CD4+ or CD8+ T cells sorted from blood, sampled in a trial of the OX40 agonist ivuxolimab. The CDR3, as DNA: TGTGCCAGCAGCAACCCGGCGGTTCAGAGGGACACCGGGGAGCTGTTTTTT. Amino acid sequence: CASSNPAVQRDTGELFF.